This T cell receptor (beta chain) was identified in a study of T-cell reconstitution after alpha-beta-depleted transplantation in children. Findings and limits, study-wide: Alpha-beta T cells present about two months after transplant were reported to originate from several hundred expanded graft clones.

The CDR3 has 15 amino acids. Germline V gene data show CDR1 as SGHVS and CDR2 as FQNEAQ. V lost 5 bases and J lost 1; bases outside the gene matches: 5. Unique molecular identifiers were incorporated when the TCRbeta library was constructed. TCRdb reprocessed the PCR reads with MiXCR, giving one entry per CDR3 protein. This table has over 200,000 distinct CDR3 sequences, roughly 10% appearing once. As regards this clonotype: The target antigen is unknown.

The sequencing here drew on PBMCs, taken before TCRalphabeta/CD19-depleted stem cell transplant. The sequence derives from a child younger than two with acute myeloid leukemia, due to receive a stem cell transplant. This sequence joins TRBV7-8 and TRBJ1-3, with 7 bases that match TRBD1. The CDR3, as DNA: TGTGCCAGCAGCCCGACAGGGAGGTCTGGAAACACCATATATTTT. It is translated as CASSPTGRSGNTIYF.